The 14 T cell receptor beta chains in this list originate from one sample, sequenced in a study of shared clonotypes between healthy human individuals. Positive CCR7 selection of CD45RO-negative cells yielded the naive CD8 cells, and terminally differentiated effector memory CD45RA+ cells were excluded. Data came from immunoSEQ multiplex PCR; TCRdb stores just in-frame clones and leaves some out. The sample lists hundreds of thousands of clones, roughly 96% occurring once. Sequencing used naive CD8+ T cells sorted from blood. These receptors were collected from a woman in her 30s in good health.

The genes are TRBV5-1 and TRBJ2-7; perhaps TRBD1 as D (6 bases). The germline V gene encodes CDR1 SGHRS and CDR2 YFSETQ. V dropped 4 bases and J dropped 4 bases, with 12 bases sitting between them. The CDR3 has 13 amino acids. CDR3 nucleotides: TGCGCCAGCAGCCCAGGACAGTTTTACGAGCAGTACTTC. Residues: CASSPGQFYEQYF.

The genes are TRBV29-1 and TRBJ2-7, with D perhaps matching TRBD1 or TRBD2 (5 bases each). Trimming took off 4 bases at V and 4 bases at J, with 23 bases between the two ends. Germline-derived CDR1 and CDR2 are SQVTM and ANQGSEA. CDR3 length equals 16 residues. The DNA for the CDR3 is TGCAGCGTTGTCGTGGCCCGACGGGACGGACTTTACGAGCAGTACTTC. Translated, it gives CSVVVARRDGLYEQYF.

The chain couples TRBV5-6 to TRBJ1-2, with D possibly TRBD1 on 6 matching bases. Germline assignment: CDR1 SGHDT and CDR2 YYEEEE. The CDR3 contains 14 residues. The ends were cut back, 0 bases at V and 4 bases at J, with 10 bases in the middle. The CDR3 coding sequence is TGTGCCAGCAGCTTGGGACAGGCCATCTATGGCTACACCTTC. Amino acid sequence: CASSLGQAIYGYTF.

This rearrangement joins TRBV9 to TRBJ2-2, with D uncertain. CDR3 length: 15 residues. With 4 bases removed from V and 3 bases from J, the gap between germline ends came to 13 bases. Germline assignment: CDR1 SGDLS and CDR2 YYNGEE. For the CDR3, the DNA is TGTGCCAGCAGCCACCCCCCAGTTGACACCGGGGAGCTGTTTTTT. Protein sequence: CASSHPPVDTGELFF. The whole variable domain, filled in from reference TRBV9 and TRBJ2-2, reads DSGVTQTPKHLITATGQRVTLRCSPRSGDLSVYWYQQSLDQGLQFLIQYYNGEERAKGNILERFSAQQFPDLHSELNLSSLELGDSALYFCASSHPPVDTGELFFGEGSRLTVL.

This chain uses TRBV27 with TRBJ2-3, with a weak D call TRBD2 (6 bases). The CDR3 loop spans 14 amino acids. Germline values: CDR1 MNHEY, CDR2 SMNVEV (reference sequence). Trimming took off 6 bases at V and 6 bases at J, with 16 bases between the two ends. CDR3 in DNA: TGTGCCAGCAGGACTAGAGGGTGGGCGGATACGCAGTATTTT. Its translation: CASRTRGWADTQYF.

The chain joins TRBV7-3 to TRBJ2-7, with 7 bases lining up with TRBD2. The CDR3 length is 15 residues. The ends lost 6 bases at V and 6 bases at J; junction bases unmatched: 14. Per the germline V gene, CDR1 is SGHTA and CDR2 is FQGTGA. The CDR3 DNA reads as TGTGCCAGCAGTTTCTCCGGCGGGAGCGACCGCGAGCAGTACTTC. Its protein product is CASSFSGGSDREQYF.

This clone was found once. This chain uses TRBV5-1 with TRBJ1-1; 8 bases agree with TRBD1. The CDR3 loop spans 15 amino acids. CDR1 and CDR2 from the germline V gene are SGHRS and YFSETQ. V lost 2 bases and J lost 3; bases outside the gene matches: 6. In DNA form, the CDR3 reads TGCGCCAGCAGCTTCTCCCAGGGGGCTTACACTGAAGCTTTCTTT. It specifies CASSFSQGAYTEAFF.

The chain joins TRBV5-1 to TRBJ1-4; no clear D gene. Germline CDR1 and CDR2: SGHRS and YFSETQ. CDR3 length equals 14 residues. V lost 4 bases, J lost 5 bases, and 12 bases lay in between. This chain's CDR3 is CASSLLPGNEKLFF. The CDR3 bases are TGCGCCAGCAGCCTGCTCCCTGGGAATGAAAAACTGTTTTTT.

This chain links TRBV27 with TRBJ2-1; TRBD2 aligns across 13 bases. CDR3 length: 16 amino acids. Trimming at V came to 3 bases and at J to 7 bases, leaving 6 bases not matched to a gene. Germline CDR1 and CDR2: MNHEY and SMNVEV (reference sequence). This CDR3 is CASSLFRTSGRNEQFF. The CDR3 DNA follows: TGTGCCAGCAGTTTGTTCAGGACTAGCGGGAGAAATGAGCAGTTCTTC.

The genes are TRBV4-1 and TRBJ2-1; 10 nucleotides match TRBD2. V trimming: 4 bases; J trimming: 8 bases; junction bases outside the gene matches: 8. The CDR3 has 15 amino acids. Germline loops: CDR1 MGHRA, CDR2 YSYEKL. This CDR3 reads CASSPRLAGAYEQFF. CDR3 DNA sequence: TGCGCCAGCAGCCCTCGCCTAGCGGGAGCCTATGAGCAGTTCTTC.

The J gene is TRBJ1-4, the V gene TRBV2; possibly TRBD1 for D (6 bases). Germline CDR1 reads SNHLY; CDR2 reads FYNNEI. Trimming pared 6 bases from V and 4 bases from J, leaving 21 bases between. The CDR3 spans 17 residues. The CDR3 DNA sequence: TGTGCCAGCAGCACAGTTATTCAGGGGTCAGTTAATGAAAAACTGTTTTTT. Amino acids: CASSTVIQGSVNEKLFF. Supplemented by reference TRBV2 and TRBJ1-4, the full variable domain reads EPEVTQTPSHQVTQMGQEVILRCVPISNHLYFYWYRQILGQKVEFLVSFYNNEISEKSEIFDDQFSVERPDGSNFTLKIRSTKLEDSAMYFCASSTVIQGSVNEKLFFGSGTQLSVL.

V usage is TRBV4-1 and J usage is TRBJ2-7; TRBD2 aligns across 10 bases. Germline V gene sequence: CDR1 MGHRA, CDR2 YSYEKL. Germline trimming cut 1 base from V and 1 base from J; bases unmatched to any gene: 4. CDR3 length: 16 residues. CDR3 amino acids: CASSQGLAGPSYEQYF. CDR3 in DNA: TGCGCCAGCAGCCAAGGACTAGCGGGTCCATCCTACGAGCAGTACTTC.

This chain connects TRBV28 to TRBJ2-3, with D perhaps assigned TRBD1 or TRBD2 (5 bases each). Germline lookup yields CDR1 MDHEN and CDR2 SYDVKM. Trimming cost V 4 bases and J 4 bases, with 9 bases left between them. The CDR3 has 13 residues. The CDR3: CASSWDVADTQYF. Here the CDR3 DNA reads TGTGCCAGCAGTTGGGACGTGGCAGATACGCAGTATTTT. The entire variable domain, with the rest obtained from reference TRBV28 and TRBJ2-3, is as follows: DVKVTQSSRYLVKRTGEKVFLECVQDMDHENMFWYRQDPGLGLRLIYFSYDVKMKEKGDIPEGYSVSREKKERFSLILESASTNQTSMYLCASSWDVADTQYFGPGTRLTVL.

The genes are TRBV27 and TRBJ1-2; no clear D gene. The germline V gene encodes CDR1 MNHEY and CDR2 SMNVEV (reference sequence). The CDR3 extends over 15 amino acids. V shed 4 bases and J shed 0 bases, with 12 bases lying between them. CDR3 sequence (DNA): TGTGCCAGCAGTTCCCCAGGAACCACTAACTATGGCTACACCTTC. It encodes CASSSPGTTNYGYTF.